This T cell receptor beta chain originates from a study of identical twins. Study-level results: Out-of-frame alpha sequences shared by twins were enriched for low generation probability. Monozygotic twins shared more out-of-frame TCR alpha than recombination models predicted. One should note that invariant MAIT and iNKT cells could partly confound zero-insertion analyses.

TCRdb used MiXCR to reprocess the 5' RACE reads, holding one entry per CDR3 protein. The data contain about 530,000 distinct CDR3 sequences, 20% to 25% of them singletons. V lost 8 bases and J 4 bases, leaving 14 bases between the germline ends. Germline values: CDR1 ENHRY, CDR2 SYGVKD. This CDR3 spans 14 amino acids. With respect to this clonotype: Antigen specificity is unknown.

All donors comprised healthy Caucasians. This sample also appeared in a second study, on yellow fever vaccine responses in identical twins.

The sample taken for sequencing was CD4+ T cells sorted from blood. This TCR derives from a woman between 18 and 29 years old in good health. The chain couples TRBV10-3 to TRBJ2-2; D is unclear. CDR3 DNA sequence: TGTGCCATCCGACCGTTGTCCGGCACCGGGGAGCTGTTTTTT. Its translation is CAIRPLSGTGELFF.